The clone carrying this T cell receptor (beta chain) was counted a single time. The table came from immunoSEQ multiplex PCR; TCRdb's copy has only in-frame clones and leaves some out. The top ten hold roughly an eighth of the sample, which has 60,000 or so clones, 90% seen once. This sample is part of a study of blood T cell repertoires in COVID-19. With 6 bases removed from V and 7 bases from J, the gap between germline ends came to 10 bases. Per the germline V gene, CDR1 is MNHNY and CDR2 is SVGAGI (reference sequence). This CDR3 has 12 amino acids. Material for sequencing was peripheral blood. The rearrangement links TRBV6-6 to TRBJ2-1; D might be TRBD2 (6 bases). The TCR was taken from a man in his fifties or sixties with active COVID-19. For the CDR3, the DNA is TGTGCCAGCAGCAGGCTAGCGAATGAGCAGTTCTTC. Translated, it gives CASSRLANEQFF.